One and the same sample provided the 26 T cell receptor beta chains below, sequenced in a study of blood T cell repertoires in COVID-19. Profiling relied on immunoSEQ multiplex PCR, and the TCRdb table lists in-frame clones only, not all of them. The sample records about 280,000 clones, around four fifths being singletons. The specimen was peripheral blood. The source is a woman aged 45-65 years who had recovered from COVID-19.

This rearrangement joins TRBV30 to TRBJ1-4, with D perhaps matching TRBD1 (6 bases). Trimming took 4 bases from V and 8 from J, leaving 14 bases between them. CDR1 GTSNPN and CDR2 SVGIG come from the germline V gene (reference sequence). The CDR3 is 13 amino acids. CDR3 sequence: CAWKTGKGEKLFF. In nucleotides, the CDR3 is TGTGCCTGGAAGACAGGAAAAGGCGAAAAACTGTTTTTT.

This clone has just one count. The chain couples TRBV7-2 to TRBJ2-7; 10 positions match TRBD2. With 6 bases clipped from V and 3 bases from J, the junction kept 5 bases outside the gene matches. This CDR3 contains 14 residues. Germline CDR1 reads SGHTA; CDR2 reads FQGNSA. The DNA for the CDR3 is TGTGCCAGCAGTCTACTAGCGGGGAACTACGAGCAGTACTTC. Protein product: CASSLLAGNYEQYF.

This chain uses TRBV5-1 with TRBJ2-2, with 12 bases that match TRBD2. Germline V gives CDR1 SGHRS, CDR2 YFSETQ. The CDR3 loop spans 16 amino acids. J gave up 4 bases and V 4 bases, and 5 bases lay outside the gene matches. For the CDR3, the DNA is TGCGCCAGCAGCGCTAGCGGGGGGGCAGGCACCGGGGAGCTGTTTTTT. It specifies CASSASGGAGTGELFF. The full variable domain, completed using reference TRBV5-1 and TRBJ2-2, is KAGVTQTPRYLIKTRGQQVTLSCSPISGHRSVSWYQQTPGQGLQFLFEYFSETQRNKGNFPGRFSGRQFSNSRSEMNVSTLELGDSALYLCASSASGGAGTGELFFGEGSRLTVL.

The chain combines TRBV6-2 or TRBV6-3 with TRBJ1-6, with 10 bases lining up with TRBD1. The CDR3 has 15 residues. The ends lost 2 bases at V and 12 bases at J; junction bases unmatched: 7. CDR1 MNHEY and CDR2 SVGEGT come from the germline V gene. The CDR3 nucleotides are TGTGCCAGCAGTTACCAGGGACAGGGGCTCGGACCCCTCCACTTT. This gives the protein CASSYQGQGLGPLHF.

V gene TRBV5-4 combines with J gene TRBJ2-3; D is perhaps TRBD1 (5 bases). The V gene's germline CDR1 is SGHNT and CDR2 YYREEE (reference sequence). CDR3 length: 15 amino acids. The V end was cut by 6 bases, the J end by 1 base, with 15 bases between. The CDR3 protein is CASTAQSTGTDTQYF. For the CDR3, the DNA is TGTGCCAGCACGGCACAATCGACAGGCACAGATACGCAGTATTTT.

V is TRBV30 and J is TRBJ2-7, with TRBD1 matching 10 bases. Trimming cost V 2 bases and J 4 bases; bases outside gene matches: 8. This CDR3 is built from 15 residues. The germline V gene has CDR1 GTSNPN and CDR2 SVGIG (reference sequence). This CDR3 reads CAWSILRDRGYEQYF. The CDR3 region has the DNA TGTGCCTGGAGTATCCTCCGGGACAGGGGTTACGAGCAGTACTTC.

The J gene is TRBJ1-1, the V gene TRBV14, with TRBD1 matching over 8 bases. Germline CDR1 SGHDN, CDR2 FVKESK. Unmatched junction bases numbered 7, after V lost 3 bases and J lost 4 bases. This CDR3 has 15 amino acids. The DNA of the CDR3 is TGTGCCAGCAGCCAGGTCACAGGGGGTGGCACTGAAGCTTTCTTT. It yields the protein CASSQVTGGGTEAFF.

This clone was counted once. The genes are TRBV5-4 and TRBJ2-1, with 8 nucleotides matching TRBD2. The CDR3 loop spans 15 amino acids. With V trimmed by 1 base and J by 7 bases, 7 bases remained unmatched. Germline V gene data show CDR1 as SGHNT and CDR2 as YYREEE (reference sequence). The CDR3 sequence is CASSLLAGRRNEQFF. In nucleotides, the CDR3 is TGTGCCAGCAGCTTGTTAGCGGGGAGGAGAAATGAGCAGTTCTTC.

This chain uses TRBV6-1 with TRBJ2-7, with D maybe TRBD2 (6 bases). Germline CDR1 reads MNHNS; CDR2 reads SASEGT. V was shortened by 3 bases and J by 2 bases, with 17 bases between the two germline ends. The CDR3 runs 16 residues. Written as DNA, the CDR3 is TGTGCCAGCAGTGACGGCGCTGGGGCGGGAACCTACGAGCAGTACTTC. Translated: CASSDGAGAGTYEQYF.

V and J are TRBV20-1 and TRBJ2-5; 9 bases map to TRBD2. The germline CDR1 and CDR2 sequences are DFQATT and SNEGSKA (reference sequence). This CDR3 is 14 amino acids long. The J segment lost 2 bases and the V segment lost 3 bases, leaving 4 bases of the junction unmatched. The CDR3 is CSASIGLAQETQYF. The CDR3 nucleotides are TGCAGTGCTAGTATCGGACTAGCGCAAGAGACCCAGTACTTC.

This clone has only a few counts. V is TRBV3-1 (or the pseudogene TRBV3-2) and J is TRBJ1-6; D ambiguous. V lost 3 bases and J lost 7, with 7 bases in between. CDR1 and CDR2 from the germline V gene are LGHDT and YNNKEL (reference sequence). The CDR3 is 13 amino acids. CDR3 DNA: TGTGCCAGCAGCCACCGGGAAAATTCACCCCTCCACTTT. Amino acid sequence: CASSHRENSPLHF.

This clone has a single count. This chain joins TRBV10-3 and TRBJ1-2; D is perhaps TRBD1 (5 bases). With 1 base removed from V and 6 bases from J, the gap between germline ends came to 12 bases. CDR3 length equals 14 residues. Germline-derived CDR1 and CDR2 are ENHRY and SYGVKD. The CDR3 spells CAISELVGLDGYTF. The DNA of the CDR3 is TGTGCCATCAGTGAGTTGGTGGGGCTAGATGGCTACACCTTC.

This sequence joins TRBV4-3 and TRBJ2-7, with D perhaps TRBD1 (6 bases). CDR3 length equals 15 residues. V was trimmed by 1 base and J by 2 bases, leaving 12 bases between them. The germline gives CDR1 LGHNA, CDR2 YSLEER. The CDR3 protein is CASSQGSGAAYEQYF. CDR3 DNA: TGCGCCAGCAGCCAAGGGTCAGGGGCGGCCTACGAGCAGTACTTC.

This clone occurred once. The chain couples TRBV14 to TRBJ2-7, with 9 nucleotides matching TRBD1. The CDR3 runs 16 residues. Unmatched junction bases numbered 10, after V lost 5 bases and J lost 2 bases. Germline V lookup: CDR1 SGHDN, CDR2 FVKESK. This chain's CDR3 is CASSFTGGLRTYEQYF. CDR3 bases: TGTGCCAGCAGCTTTACAGGGGGCCTTAGAACCTACGAGCAGTACTTC. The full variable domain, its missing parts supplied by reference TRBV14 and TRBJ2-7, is EAGVTQFPSHSVIEKGQTVTLRCDPISGHDNLYWYRRVMGKEIKFLLHFVKESKQDESGMPNNRFLAERTGGTYSTLKVQPAELEDSGVYFCASSFTGGLRTYEQYFGPGTRLTVT.

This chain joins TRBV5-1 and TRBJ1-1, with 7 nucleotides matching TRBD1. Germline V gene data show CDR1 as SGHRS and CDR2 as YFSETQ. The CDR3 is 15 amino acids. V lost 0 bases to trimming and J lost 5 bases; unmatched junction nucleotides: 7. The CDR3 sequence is CASSLVQGVVTEAFF. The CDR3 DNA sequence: TGCGCCAGCAGCTTGGTTCAGGGGGTTGTAACTGAAGCTTTCTTT.

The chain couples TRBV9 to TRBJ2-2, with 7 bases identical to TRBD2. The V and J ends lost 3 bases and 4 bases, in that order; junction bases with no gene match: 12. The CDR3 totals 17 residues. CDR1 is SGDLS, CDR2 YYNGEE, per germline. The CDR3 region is CASSDGPGTTSTGELFF. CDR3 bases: TGTGCCAGCAGCGATGGGCCCGGGACTACCTCCACCGGGGAGCTGTTTTTT.

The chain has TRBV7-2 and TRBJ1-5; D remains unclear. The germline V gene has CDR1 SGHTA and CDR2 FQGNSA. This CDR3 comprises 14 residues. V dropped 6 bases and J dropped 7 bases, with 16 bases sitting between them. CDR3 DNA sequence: TGTGCCAGCAGTAGCGAGTCTTCCGGGCAGCCCCAGCATTTT. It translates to CASSSESSGQPQHF.

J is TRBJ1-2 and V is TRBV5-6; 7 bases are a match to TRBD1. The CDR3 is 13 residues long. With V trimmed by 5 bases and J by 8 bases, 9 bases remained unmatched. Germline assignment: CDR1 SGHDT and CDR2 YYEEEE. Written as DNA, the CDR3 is TGTGCCAGCAGACCGGAGGGGGCCACCGGCTACACCTTC. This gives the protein CASRPEGATGYTF.

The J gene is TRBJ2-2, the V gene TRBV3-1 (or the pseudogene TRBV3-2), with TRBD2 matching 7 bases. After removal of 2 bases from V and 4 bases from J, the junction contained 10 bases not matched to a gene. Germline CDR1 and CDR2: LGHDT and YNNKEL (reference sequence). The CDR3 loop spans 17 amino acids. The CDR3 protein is CASSQKRGRASTGELFF. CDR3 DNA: TGTGCCAGCAGCCAAAAACGGGGGAGGGCGAGCACCGGGGAGCTGTTTTTT.

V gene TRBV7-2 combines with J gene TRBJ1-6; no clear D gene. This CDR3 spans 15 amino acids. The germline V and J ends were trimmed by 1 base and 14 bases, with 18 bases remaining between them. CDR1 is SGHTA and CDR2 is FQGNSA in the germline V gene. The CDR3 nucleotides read TGTGCCAGCAGCTTAGTAGAGGGCACCCCGGGCGCCCTCCACTTT. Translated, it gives CASSLVEGTPGALHF.

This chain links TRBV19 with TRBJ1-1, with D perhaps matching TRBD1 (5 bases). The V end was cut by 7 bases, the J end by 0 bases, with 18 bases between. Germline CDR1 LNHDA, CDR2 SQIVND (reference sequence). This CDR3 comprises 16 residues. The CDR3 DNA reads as TGTGCCAGTACCCCTACGGCGGGACTTTTGAACACTGAAGCTTTCTTT. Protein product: CASTPTAGLLNTEAFF.

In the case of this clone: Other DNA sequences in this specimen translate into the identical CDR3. CDR3: CASSVGQYNEKLFF. As DNA, the CDR3 is TGTGCCAGCAGCGTGGGACAATATAATGAAAAACTGTTTTTT. The chain is built from TRBV9 and TRBJ1-4; possibly TRBD1 for D (6 bases). With 2 bases removed from V and 4 bases from J, the gap between germline ends came to 9 bases. Germline assignment: CDR1 SGDLS and CDR2 YYNGEE. The CDR3 is 14 residues long.

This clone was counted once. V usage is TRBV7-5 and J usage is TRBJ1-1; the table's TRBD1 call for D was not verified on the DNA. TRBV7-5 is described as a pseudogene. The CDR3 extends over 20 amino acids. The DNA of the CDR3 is TGTGTCAGAAGCTTAGCTTCTTTGACAGGAGTGAACGAAGTTTGCACTGAAGCTTTCTTT. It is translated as CVRSLASLTGVNEVCTEAFF.

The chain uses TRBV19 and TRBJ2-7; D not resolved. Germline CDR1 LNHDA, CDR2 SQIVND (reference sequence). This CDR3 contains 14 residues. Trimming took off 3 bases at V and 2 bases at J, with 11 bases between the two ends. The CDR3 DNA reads TGTGCCAGTAGTATCGCAAACAGTCCCTACGAGCAGTACTTC. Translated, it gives CASSIANSPYEQYF.

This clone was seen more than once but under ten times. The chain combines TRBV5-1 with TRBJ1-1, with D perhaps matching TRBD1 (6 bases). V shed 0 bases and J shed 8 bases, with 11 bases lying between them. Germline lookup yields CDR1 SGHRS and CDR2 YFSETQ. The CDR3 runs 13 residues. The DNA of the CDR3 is TGCGCCAGCAGCTTGGGACCTACAGGGGAAGCTTTCTTT. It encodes CASSLGPTGEAFF.

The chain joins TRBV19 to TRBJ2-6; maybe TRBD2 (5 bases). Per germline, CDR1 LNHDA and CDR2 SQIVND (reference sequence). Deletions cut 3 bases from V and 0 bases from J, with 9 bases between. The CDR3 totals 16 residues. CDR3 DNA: TGTGCCAGTAGTATCGGACTGGTCTCTGGGGCCAACGTCCTGACTTTC. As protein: CASSIGLVSGANVLTF.